These T cell receptor beta chains were read from a single sample in a study of beta chain features in type 1 diabetes. Using immunoSEQ multiplex PCR, the repertoire was profiled, and TCRdb retains in-frame clones only, with some absent. The table has more than 150,000 clones, more than 9.5% seen once. Material: central memory CD4+ T cells from blood. These receptors all come from a man aged 18 to 30 in good health. CDR3s include the opening cysteine and the closing phenylalanine or tryptophan. D genes are given only for firm matches. Not every row has a clone size; where given, it reads once, few, many or a size class.

CDR3aa: CASSVKAGDEQFF
CDR3nt: TGTGCCAGCAGCGTCAAGGCTGGGGATGAGCAGTTCTTC
v_gene: TRBV7-2
d_gene: .
j_gene: TRBJ2-1
abundance: few

CDR3aa: CASSPSGSSYNEQFF
CDR3nt: TGTGCCAGCAGCCCTAGCGGGAGTTCTTACAATGAGCAGTTCTTC
v_gene: TRBV9
d_gene: TRBD2
j_gene: TRBJ2-1
abundance: .

CDR3aa: CASTGLAGVRDTQYF
CDR3nt: TGTGCCAGCACCGGACTAGCGGGAGTAAGGGATACGCAGTATTTT
v_gene: TRBV6-6
d_gene: TRBD2
j_gene: TRBJ2-3
abundance: few

CDR3aa: CSVGGGSTGTDQPQHF
CDR3nt: TGCAGCGTTGGCGGAGGGAGTACAGGGACGGATCAGCCCCAGCATTTT
v_gene: TRBV29-1
d_gene: .
j_gene: TRBJ1-5
abundance: .

CDR3aa: CASSSPQLAGLDTQYF
CDR3nt: TGTGCCAGCAGCTCCCCTCAACTAGCGGGTTTAGATACGCAGTATTTT
v_gene: TRBV5-4
d_gene: TRBD2
j_gene: TRBJ2-3
abundance: .

CDR3aa: CASSGQSHNEQFF
CDR3nt: TGTGCCAGCAGTGGCCAGTCCCACAATGAGCAGTTCTTC
v_gene: TRBV2
d_gene: .
j_gene: TRBJ2-1
abundance: few

CDR3aa: CASSLAARGQPQHF
CDR3nt: TGTGCCAGCAGCTTAGCGGCCAGGGGACAGCCCCAGCATTTT
v_gene: TRBV7-2
d_gene: .
j_gene: TRBJ1-5
abundance: .

CDR3aa: CASSPRPGLNLPDTQYF
CDR3nt: TGTGCCAGCTCACCAAGACCGGGACTCAACCTCCCCGATACGCAGTATTTT
v_gene: TRBV18
d_gene: .
j_gene: TRBJ2-3
abundance: few

CDR3aa: CASSGLGDQPQHF
CDR3nt: TGTGCCAGCAGTGGCCTCGGAGATCAGCCCCAGCATTTT
v_gene: TRBV2
d_gene: .
j_gene: TRBJ1-5
abundance: few

CDR3aa: CASSYSGKNTGELFF
CDR3nt: TGTGCCAGCAGTTATAGCGGGAAGAACACCGGGGAGCTGTTTTTT
v_gene: TRBV7-2
d_gene: TRBD2
j_gene: TRBJ2-2
abundance: .

CDR3aa: CASSPMAGGLTETQYF
CDR3nt: TGTGCCAGCTCACCAATGGCAGGGGGCCTCACAGAGACCCAGTACTTC
v_gene: TRBV18
d_gene: TRBD1
j_gene: TRBJ2-5
abundance: few

CDR3aa: CSASDNEQFF
CDR3nt: TGCAGTGCTAGCGACAATGAGCAGTTCTTC
v_gene: TRBV20-1
d_gene: .
j_gene: TRBJ2-1
abundance: few